The 5 T cell receptor beta chains below come from one sample, sequenced in a study of blood T cell repertoires in COVID-19. Produced via immunoSEQ multiplex PCR; TCRdb's table is partial and in-frame only. Altogether over 150,000 clones are present, 79% being singletons, with the ten largest covering under 20%. The sequenced material came from PBMCs or T cells enriched from blood (not recorded which). Source of these receptors: a woman aged 70-85 years in a cohort exposed to, infected with or recovered from COVID-19 (not recorded which).

The J gene is TRBJ1-1, the V gene TRBV3-1 (or the pseudogene TRBV3-2); 7 bases map to TRBD1. The CDR3 runs to 15 residues. Trimming at V came to 4 bases and at J to 1 base, leaving 6 bases not matched to a gene. CDR1 is LGHDT, CDR2 YNNKEL, per germline (reference sequence). CDR3 loop: CASSPNRGKNTEAFF. In DNA, the CDR3 is TGTGCCAGCAGCCCCAACAGGGGTAAGAACACTGAAGCTTTCTTT.

V is TRBV4-2 and J is TRBJ1-1, with D uncertain. CDR1 is LGHNA, CDR2 YNFKEQ, per germline. Deletions cut 0 bases from V and 2 bases from J, with 10 bases between. The CDR3 consists of 15 residues. CDR3 loop: CASSQDRSRNTEAFF. CDR3 bases: TGTGCCAGCAGCCAAGATCGGAGTCGTAACACTGAAGCTTTCTTT.

The chain recombines TRBV27 with TRBJ2-7, with a weak D call TRBD2 (6 bases). This CDR3 is built from 14 residues. Per the germline V gene, CDR1 is MNHEY and CDR2 is SMNVEV (reference sequence). V gave up 3 bases and J gave up 1 base, with 10 bases separating them. The CDR3 loop reads CASSLEGSSYEQYF. As DNA, the CDR3 is TGTGCCAGCAGTTTGGAGGGCTCATCCTACGAGCAGTACTTC.

The chain recombines TRBV7-9 with TRBJ1-5, with D hard to call. The length of the CDR3 is 15 residues. Germline assignment: CDR1 SEHNR and CDR2 FQNEAQ (reference sequence). V lost 1 base to trimming and J lost 1 base, with 8 bases between them. This chain's CDR3 is CASSLGETSNQPQHF. The DNA of the CDR3 is TGTGCCAGCAGCTTAGGTGAGACAAGCAATCAGCCCCAGCATTTT.

This rearrangement joins TRBV28 to TRBJ1-4, with D possibly matching TRBD1 (5 bases). The V gene lost 5 bases and the J gene lost 7 bases, with 17 bases spanning the gap. The germline gives CDR1 MDHEN, CDR2 SYDVKM. CDR3 length equals 15 residues. This CDR3 reads CASSQGRDAVEKLFF. The CDR3 coding sequence is TGTGCCAGCAGTCAAGGGCGGGACGCGGTTGAAAAACTGTTTTTT.